This T cell receptor beta chain originates from a study of cytomegalovirus exposure and HLA in healthy donors. Whole-study context: Assignment to the Caucasian-associated ancestry cluster applied to approximately 80% of the approximately 400 genotyped donors.

Germline CDR1 and CDR2: LNHDA and SQIVND (reference sequence). This CDR3 contains 13 residues. The V gene lost 3 bases and the J gene lost 1 base, with 6 bases spanning the gap. Regarding the study as a whole: In an earlier analysis, most TCR beta V segments were productive about 87% or about 30% of the time. With later analysis, a missense DCLRE1C variant became linked to TCR beta V- and J-gene trimming.

As regards this clone: No antigen is known for it.

A multiplex PCR was run with 60 Vbeta primers and 13 Jbeta primers. Assay used: immunoSEQ multiplex PCR; TCRdb lists only in-frame clones, some missing. The repertoire holds 60,000 or so clones, roughly 77% seen once, with approximately 20% in the top ten. This clonotype was sampled from a woman in her 40s in good health and CMV-seropositive. Sequencing was carried out using PBMCs. The chain couples TRBV19 to TRBJ1-2, with D possibly matching TRBD1 (6 bases). The DNA of the CDR3 is TGTGCCAGTAGTATGGGACATAACTATGGCTACACCTTC. As protein: CASSMGHNYGYTF.